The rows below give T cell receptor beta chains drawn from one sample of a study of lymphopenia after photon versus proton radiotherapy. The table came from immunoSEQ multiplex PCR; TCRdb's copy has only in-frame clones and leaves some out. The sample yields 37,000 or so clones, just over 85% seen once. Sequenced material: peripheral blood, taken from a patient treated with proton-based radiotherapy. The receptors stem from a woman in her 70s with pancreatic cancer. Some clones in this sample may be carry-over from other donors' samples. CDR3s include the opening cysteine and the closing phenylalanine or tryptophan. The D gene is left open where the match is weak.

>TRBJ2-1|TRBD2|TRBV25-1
CASSETRLAEYNEQFF
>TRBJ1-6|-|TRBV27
CASSLTGGTNNSPLHF
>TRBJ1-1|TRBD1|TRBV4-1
CASSQVQQGRDEAFF
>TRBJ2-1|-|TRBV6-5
CASSYSSSREQFF
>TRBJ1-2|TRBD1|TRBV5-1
CASSLVGQGKYGYTF
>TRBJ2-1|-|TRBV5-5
CASSLGAGYNEQFF
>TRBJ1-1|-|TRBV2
CVRGRTEAFF
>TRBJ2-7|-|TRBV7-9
CASSTKESSYEQYF
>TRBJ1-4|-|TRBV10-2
CASSKLEKLFF
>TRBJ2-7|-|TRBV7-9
CASSLGVYEQYF
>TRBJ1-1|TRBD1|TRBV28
CASSRGTGLVTEAFF
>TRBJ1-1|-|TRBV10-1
CASSEVRFGNTEAFF
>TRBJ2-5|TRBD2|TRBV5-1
CASSLSLAGGGETQYF
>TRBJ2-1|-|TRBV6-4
CASSEIVPTRIISNEQFF
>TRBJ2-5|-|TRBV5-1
CASRHTSSETQYF
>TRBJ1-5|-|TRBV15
CATSREVRLPQHF
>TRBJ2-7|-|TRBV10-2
CASSDFGTRRAYEQYF
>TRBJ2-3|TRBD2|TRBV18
CASSLESSGSASGVDTQYF
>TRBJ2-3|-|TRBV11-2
CASSLAGADTQYF
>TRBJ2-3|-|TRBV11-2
CASTPLRGTDTQYF
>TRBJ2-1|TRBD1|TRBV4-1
CASSLGTGIDEQFF
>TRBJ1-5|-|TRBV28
CASSLGGGNQPQHF
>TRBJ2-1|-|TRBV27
CASSFPPGEQFF
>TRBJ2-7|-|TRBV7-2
CASRPGLYYEQYF
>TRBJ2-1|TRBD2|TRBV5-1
CASSLGTSGADSYNEQFF
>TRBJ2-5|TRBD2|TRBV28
CASRLAGYQETQYF
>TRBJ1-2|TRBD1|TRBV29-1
CSVTRETGEGYTF
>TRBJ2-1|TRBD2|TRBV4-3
CASSQNRSGLAGGNEQFF
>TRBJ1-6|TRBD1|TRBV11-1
CASSKGQGATYNSPLHF
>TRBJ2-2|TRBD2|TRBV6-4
CASSWTSGANTGELFF
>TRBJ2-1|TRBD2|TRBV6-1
CASSEALAGVGNEQFF
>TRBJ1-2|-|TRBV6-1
CASTQTVGNYGYTF
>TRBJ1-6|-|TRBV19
CASRGNSYNSPLHF
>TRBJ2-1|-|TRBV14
CASSQDLAGEQFF
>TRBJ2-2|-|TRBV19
CASSRTGYGTGELFF
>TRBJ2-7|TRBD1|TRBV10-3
CAIGTGAYEQYF
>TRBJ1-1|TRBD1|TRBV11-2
CASSGQGNTEAFF
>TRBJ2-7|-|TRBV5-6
CASSFNQGFSYEQYF
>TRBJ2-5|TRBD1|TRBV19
CASGTGGWETQYF
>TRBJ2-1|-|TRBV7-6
CASSLPGDPAVNEQFF
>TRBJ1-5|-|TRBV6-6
CASSYSGGNQPQHF
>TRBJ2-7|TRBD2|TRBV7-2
CASSAGLAGGEQYF
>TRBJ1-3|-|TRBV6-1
CASNQPGTGNTIYF
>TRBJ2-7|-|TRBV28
CASSFGIGAYEQYF
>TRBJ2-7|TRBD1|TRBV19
CASSIRDRPYEQYF
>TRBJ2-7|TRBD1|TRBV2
CASRSPLGQGHEQYF
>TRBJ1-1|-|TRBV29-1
CSVDGGGHTEAFF
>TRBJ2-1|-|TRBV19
CASSMGGDGYRGEQFF
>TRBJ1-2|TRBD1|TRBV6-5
CASSYGTGGQNYGYTF
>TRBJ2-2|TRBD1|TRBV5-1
CASSAWDRLTGELFF
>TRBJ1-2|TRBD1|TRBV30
CAWSTPGGGGYTF
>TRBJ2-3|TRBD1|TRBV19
CAIFDRGLDTQYF
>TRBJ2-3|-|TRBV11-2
CASSLMGVGTDTQYF